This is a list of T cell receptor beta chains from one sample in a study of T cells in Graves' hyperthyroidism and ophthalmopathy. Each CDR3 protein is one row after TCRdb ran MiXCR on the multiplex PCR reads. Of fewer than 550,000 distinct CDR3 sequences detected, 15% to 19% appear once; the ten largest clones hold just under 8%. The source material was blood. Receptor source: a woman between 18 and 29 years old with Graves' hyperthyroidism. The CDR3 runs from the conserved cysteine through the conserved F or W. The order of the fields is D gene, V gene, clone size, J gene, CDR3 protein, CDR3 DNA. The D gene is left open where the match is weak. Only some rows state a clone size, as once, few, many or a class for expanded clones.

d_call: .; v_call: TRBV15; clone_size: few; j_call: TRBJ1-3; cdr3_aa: CATSGKTGHSGNTIYF; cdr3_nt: TGTGCCACCAGCGGTAAAACAGGGCACTCTGGAAACACCATATATTTT
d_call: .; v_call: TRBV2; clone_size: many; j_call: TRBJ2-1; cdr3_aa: CASSSDLYNEQFF; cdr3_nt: TGTGCCAGCAGCTCCGACCTATACAATGAGCAGTTCTTC
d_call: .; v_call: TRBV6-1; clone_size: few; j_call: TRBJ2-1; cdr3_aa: CASSWTASPHGEQFF; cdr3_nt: TGTGCCAGCAGTTGGACCGCTTCCCCCCATGGGGAGCAGTTCTTC
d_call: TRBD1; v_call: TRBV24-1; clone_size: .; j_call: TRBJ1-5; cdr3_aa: CATSDGRGNQPQHF; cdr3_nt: TGTGCCACCAGTGACGGCAGGGGGAATCAGCCCCAGCATTTT
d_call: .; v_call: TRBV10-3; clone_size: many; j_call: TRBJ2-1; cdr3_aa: CAISEGIRSYNEQFF; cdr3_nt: TGTGCCATCAGTGAGGGGATTCGCTCCTACAATGAGCAGTTCTTC
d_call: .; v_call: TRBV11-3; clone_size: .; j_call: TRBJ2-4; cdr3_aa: CASSLDRGGNIQYF; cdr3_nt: TGTGCCAGCAGCTTAGACCGCGGTGGAAACATTCAGTACTTC
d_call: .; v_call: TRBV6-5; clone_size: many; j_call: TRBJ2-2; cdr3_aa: CASSYLGNQGELFF; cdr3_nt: TGTGCCAGCAGTTACTTGGGAAATCAAGGGGAGCTGTTTTTT
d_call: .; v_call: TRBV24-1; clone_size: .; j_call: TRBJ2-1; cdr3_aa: CATSDSQGGGLGEEQFF; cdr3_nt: TGTGCCACCAGTGATTCACAGGGGGGAGGGCTGGGTGAGGAGCAGTTCTTC
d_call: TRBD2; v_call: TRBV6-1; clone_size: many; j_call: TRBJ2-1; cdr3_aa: CATSLLRTSGRNYNEQFF; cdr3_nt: TGTGCCACCTCCCTTCTTAGGACTAGCGGGAGGAACTACAATGAGCAGTTCTTC
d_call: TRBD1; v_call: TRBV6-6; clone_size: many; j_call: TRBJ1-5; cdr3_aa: CASSYDGTGDQPQHF; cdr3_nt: TGTGCCAGCAGTTACGACGGGACAGGAGATCAGCCCCAGCATTTT
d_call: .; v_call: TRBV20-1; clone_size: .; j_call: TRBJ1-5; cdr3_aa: CSARAGRDQPQHF; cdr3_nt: TGCAGTGCTAGAGCCGGGAGGGATCAGCCCCAGCATTTT
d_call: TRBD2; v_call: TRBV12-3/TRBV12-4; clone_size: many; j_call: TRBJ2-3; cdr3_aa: CASSPQRGRIDTQYF; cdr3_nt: TGTGCCAGCTCCCCTCAGCGGGGAAGGATAGATACGCAGTATTTT
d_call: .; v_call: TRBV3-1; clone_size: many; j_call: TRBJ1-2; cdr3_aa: CASSQDRGGGRGYTF; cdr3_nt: TGTGCCAGCAGCCAAGATCGGGGGGGCGGACGTGGCTACACCTTC
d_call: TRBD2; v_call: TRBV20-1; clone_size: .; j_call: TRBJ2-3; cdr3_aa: CSARDPLAGGADTQYF; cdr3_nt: TGCAGTGCTAGAGATCCCCTAGCGGGAGGCGCAGATACGCAGTATTTT
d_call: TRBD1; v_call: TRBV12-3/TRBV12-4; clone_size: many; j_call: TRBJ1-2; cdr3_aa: CASSLLRTGGGYTF; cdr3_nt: TGTGCCAGCAGTTTACTACGGACAGGGGGAGGCTACACCTTC
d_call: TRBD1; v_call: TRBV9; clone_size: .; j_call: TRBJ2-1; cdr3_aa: CASSVAGDRDSNEQFF; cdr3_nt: TGTGCCAGCAGCGTAGCAGGGGACAGGGATTCTAATGAGCAGTTCTTC
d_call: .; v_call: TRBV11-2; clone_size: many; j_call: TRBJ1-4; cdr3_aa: CASSLVRHVDNEKLFF; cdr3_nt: TGTGCCAGCAGCTTAGTCCGGCACGTTGATAATGAAAAACTGTTTTTT
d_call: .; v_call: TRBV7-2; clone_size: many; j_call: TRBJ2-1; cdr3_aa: CASSPRRERVNEQFF; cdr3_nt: TGTGCCAGCAGCCCCCGCCGGGAGAGGGTAAATGAGCAGTTCTTC